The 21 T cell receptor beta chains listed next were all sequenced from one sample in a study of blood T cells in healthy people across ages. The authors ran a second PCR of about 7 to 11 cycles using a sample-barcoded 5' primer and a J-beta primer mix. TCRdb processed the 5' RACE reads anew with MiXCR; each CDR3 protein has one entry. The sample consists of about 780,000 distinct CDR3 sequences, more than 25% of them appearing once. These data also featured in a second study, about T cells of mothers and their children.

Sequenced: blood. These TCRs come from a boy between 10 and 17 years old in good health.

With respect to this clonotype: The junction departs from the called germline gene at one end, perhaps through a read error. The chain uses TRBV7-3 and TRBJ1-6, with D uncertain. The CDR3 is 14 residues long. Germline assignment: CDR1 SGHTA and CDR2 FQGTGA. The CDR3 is CTSSVGSYNSPLHF. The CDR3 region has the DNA TGTACCAGCAGCGTCGGCTCCTATAATTCACCCCTCCACTTT.

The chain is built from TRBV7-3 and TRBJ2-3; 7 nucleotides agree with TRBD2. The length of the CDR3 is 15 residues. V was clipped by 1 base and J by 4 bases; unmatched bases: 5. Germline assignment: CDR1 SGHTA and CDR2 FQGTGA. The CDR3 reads CASSLRGGEADTQYF. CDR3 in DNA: TGTGCCAGCAGCTTAAGGGGGGGAGAAGCAGATACGCAGTATTTT.

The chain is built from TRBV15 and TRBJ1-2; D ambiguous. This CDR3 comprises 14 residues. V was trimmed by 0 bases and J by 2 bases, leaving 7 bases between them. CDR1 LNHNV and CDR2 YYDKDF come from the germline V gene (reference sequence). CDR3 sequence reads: CATSRDRFNYGYTF. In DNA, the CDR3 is TGTGCCACCAGCAGAGACCGTTTCAACTATGGCTACACCTTC.

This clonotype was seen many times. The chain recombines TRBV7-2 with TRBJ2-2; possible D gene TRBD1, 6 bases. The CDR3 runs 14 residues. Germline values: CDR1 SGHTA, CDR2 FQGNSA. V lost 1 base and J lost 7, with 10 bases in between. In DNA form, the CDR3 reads TGTGCCAGCAGCTTAGGGCAGGGGTTCGGGGAGCTGTTTTTT. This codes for CASSLGQGFGELFF.

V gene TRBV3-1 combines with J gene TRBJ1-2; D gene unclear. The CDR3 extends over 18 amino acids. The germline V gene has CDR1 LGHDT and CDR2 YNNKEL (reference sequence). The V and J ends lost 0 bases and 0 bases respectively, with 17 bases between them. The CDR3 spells CASSQEAPQTSSNYGYTF. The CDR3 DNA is TGTGCCAGCAGCCAAGAAGCCCCCCAGACAAGTTCTAACTATGGCTACACCTTC.

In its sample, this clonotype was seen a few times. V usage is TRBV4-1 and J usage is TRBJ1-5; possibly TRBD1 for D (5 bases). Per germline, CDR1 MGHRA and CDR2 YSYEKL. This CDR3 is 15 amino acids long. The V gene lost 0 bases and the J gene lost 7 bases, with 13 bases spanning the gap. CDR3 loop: CASSQDGSGKQPQHF. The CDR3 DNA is TGCGCCAGCAGCCAAGATGGCTCAGGGAAACAGCCCCAGCATTTT.

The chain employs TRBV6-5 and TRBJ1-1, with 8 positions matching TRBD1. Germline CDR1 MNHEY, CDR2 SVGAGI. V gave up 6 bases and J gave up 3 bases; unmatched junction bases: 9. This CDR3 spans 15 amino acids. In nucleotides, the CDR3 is TGTGCCAGCAGCTCGTCCCCACAGGGGGACACTGAAGCTTTCTTT. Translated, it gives CASSSSPQGDTEAFF.

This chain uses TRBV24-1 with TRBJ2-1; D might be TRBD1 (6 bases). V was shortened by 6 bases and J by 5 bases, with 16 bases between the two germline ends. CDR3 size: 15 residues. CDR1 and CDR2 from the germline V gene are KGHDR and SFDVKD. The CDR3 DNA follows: TGTGCCACCAGTACCCACAGGGACCCCAACAATGAGCAGTTCTTC. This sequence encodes CATSTHRDPNNEQFF.

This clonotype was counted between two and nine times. The CDR3: CASSLPGNTGELFF. CDR3 in DNA: TGTGCCAGCAGCTTACCAGGGAACACCGGGGAGCTGTTTTTT. The chain recombines TRBV7-9 with TRBJ2-2; no clear D. V dropped 2 bases and J dropped 1 base, with 5 bases sitting between them. The CDR3 extends over 14 amino acids. Germline assignment: CDR1 SEHNR and CDR2 FQNEAQ (reference sequence). The complete variable domain, with remaining parts taken from reference TRBV7-9 and TRBJ2-2, reads DTGVSQNPRHKITKRGQNVTFRCDPISEHNRLYWYRQTLGQGPEFLTYFQNEAQLEKSRLLSDRFSAERPKGSFSTLEIQRTEQGDSAMYLCASSLPGNTGELFFGEGSRLTVL.

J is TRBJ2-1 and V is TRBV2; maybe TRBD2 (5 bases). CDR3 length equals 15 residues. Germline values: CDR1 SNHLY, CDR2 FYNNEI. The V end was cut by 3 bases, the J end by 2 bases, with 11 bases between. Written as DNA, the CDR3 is TGTGCCAGCAGTGATTGGAGCGGCGCCTACAATGAGCAGTTCTTC. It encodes CASSDWSGAYNEQFF.

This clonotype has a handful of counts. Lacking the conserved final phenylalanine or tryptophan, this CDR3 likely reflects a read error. CDR3 DNA sequence: TGTGCCAGCAGTGTCATTCCGGGAACCTACGAGCAGTACCTC. Its protein product is CASSVIPGTYEQYL. The chain is built from TRBV6-1 and TRBJ2-7; D possibly corresponds to TRBD2 (5 bases). The germline CDR1 and CDR2 sequences are MNHNS and SASEGT. The CDR3 length is 14 residues. Trimming removed 4 bases from V and 2 bases from J, with 12 bases in between.

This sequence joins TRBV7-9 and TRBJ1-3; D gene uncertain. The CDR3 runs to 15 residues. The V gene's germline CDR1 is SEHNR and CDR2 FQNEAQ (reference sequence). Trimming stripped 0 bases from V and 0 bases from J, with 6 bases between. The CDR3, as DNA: TGTGCCAGCAGCTTAGCAGGAAACTCTGGAAACACCATATATTTT. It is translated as CASSLAGNSGNTIYF.

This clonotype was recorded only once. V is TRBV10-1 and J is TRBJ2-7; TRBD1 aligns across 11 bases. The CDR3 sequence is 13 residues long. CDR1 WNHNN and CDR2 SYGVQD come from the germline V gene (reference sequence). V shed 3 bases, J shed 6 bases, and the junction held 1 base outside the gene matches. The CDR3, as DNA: TGCGCCAGCAGTGATGGGACAGGGGGCGAGCAGTACTTC. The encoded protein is CASSDGTGGEQYF.

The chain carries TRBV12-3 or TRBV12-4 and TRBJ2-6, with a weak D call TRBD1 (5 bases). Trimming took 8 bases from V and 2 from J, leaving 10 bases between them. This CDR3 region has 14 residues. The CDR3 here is CASGQGPGANVLTF. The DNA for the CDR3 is TGTGCCAGCGGCCAGGGCCCTGGGGCCAACGTCCTGACTTTC.

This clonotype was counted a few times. The CDR3: CASSAASGGAATQYF. The CDR3 nucleotides are TGTGCCAGCAGCGCGGCTAGCGGGGGGGCCGCTACGCAGTATTTT. The rearrangement links TRBV9 to TRBJ2-3; TRBD2 matches 12 bases. After removal of 3 bases from V and 8 bases from J, the junction contained 7 bases not matched to a gene. CDR1 SGDLS and CDR2 YYNGEE come from the germline V gene. This CDR3 comprises 15 residues.

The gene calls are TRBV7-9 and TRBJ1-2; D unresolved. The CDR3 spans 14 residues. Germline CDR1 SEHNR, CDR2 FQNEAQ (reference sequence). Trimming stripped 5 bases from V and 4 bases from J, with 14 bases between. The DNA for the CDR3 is TGTGCCAGCAGCCATCGGGGAGTCTCCTATGGCTACACCTTC. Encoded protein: CASSHRGVSYGYTF.

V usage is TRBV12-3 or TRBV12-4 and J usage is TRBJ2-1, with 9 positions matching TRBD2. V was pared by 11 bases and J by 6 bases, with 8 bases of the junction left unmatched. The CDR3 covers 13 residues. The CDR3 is CAVAGLAINEQFF. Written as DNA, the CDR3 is TGTGCCGTTGCCGGACTAGCGATCAATGAGCAGTTCTTC.

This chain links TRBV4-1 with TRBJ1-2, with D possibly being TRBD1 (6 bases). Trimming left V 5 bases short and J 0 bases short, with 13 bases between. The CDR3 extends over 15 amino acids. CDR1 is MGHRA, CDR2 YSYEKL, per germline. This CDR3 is CASSWGQTANYGYTF. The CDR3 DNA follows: TGCGCCAGCAGCTGGGGACAAACGGCTAACTATGGCTACACCTTC.

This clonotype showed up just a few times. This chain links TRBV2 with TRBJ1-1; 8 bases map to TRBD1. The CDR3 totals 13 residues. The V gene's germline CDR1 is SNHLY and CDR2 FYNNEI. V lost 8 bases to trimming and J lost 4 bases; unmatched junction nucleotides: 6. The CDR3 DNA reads TGTGCCAGCGGCGGGACAGGTGGCACTGAAGCTTTCTTT. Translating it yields CASGGTGGTEAFF.

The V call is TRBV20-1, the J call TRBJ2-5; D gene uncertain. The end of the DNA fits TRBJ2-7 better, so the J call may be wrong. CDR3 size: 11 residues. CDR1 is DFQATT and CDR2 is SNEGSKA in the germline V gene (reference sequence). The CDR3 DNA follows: TGCAGTGCTAGAGATTTGGCCGAGCAGTACTTC. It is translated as CSARDLAEQYF.

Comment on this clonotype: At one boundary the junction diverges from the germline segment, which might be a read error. CDR3: CACSMTGTGVVYEQYF. For the CDR3, the DNA is TGTGCCTGCAGTATGACCGGGACAGGCGTCGTCTACGAGCAGTACTTC. V and J are TRBV6-1 and TRBJ2-7; 8 bases are a match to TRBD1. The CDR3 is made up of 16 amino acids. Germline-derived CDR1 and CDR2 are MNHNS and SASEGT.